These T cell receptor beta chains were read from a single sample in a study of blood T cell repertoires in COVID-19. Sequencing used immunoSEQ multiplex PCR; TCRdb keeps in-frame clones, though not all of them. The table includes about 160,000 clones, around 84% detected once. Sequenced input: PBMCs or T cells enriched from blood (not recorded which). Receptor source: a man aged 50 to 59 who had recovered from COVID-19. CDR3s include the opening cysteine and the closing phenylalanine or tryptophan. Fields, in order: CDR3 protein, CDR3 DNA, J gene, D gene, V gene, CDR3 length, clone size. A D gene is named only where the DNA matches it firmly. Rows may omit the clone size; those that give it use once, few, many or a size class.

CASSLERGTYEQYF,TGCGCCAGCAGCTTGGAGCGGGGAACGTACGAGCAGTACTTC,TRBJ2-7,TRBD2,TRBV5-1,14,.
CASASLSSNYGYTF,TGTGCCAGCGCCTCTCTAAGCTCTAACTATGGCTACACCTTC,TRBJ1-2,.,TRBV28,14,.
CASSQGEHTEAFF,TGTGCCAGCAGTCAGGGGGAACACACTGAAGCTTTCTTT,TRBJ1-1,TRBD1,TRBV11-3,13,.
CATSSDRLVGEKLFF,TGTGCCACCAGCAGTGACAGGTTGGTCGGTGAAAAACTGTTTTTT,TRBJ1-4,.,TRBV15,15,.
CASSLPEKDRGPVNEQFF,TGCGCCAGCAGCTTGCCCGAAAAGGACAGGGGGCCGGTCAATGAGCAGTTCTTC,TRBJ2-1,TRBD1,TRBV5-1,18,.
CASSRGQAAQPQHF,TGCGCCAGCAGCCGAGGACAGGCGGCTCAGCCCCAGCATTTT,TRBJ1-5,TRBD1,TRBV4-1,14,once
CASSFVEGAMDTEAFF,TGCGCCAGCAGCTTCGTGGAGGGGGCGATGGACACTGAAGCTTTCTTT,TRBJ1-1,TRBD1,TRBV5-1,16,.
CAWSAGTVYGYTF,TGTGCCTGGAGTGCCGGGACAGTCTATGGCTACACCTTC,TRBJ1-2,TRBD1,TRBV30,13,.
CASAAGGTASSGANVLTF,TGCGCCAGCGCCGCGGGTGGGACTGCGAGCTCTGGGGCCAACGTCCTGACTTTC,TRBJ2-6,.,TRBV5-1,18,.
CASSLFYGLADRESYEQYF,TGTGCCAGCAGCTTATTTTACGGACTAGCGGACCGGGAAAGCTACGAGCAGTACTTC,TRBJ2-7,TRBD2,TRBV7-8,19,.
CASSLDRVNQPQHF,TGTGCCAGCAGTCTCGACAGAGTCAATCAGCCCCAGCATTTT,TRBJ1-5,.,TRBV6-5,14,.
CASSLSSTGTAYGYTF,TGCGCCAGCAGCCTTTCAAGCACCGGGACAGCCTATGGCTACACCTTC,TRBJ1-2,TRBD1,TRBV4-1,16,.
CASHRTGTNTEAFF,TGTGCCAGCCACCGGACAGGGACGAACACTGAAGCTTTCTTT,TRBJ1-1,TRBD1,TRBV5-4,14,.
CASKASGEGETQYF,TGTGCCAGCAAGGCTAGCGGGGAAGGGGAGACCCAGTACTTC,TRBJ2-5,TRBD2,TRBV3-1/TRBV3-2,14,.
CASSRIQGFGTDTQYF,TGTGCCAGCAGCCGGATACAGGGGTTCGGCACAGATACGCAGTATTTT,TRBJ2-3,TRBD1,TRBV11-2,16,once
CASSSSQGIVHEKLFF,TGTGCCAGTAGTTCCAGCCAGGGTATCGTTCATGAAAAACTGTTTTTT,TRBJ1-4,.,TRBV19,16,.
CASSADRTHNSPLHF,TGTGCCAGCAGCGCAGACAGAACTCATAATTCACCCCTCCACTTT,TRBJ1-6,.,TRBV4-2,15,.
CASSLESSYNSPLHF,TGTGCCAGCAGTTTGGAGAGCTCCTATAATTCACCCCTCCACTTT,TRBJ1-6,.,TRBV27,15,once
CATTIDRGSGGYTF,TGTGCCACCACAATCGACAGGGGATCTGGGGGCTACACCTTC,TRBJ1-2,TRBD1,TRBV19,14,.
CASTFRESNTEAFF,TGTGCCAGCACATTCCGGGAGAGTAACACTGAAGCTTTCTTT,TRBJ1-1,.,TRBV7-9,14,.
CASRGLAGAQYTDTQYF,TGTGCCAGCAGAGGACTAGCGGGGGCCCAATACACAGATACGCAGTATTTT,TRBJ2-3,.,TRBV21-1,17,.
CASSLVPGGITDTQYF,TGTGCCAGCAGCTTGGTTCCGGGGGGGATCACAGATACGCAGTATTTT,TRBJ2-3,TRBD2,TRBV5-6,16,.
CASSEAPIGTVKFF,TGTGCCAGCAGCGAGGCCCCAATCGGGACAGTAAAGTTCTTC,TRBJ2-1,TRBD1,TRBV9,14,.
CASSVVGGGYNEQFF,TGTGCCAGCAGCGTAGTCGGCGGGGGATACAATGAGCAGTTCTTC,TRBJ2-1,TRBD2,TRBV9,15,.